The entry below describes one T cell receptor beta chain. CD45RO negativity and positive selection for CCR7 defined naive CD8 cells, a population that excluded terminally differentiated effector memory CD45RA+ cells. Trimming removed 1 base at V and 4 bases at J, with 5 bases between. Germline CDR1 and CDR2: MGHDK and SYGVNS. CDR3 length: 13 residues. This record belongs to a study of shared clonotypes between healthy human individuals. The assay was immunoSEQ multiplex PCR, and TCRdb's table has in-frame clones only and misses some. The sample contains about 2 million clones, about 95% of which appear only once.

The sequenced sample consisted of naive CD8+ T cells sorted from blood. The chain links TRBV25-1 to TRBJ2-1, with no clear D. The TCR originated in a young man in good health. In DNA, the CDR3 is TGTGCCAGCAGTGAATTGATGTACAATGAGCAGTTCTTC. Its protein is CASSELMYNEQFF.